This TCR beta chain was identified during a study of tumor and adjacent non-tumor tissue in lung cancer. A modified ARM-PCR protocol with three rounds of nested PCR amplified TCRbeta. In TCRdb, the multiplex PCR reads were re-called with MiXCR into one record per CDR3 protein. The top ten clones hold over 12% of a sample with more than 85,000 distinct CDR3 sequences, 61% of them seen once. CDR1 is SGHKS and CDR2 is YYEKEE in the germline V gene (reference sequence). The length of the CDR3 is 14 residues. This sample's RNA came from whole unsorted tissue. Remarks on this clonotype: At one end the junction does not follow the germline gene, possibly because of a read error.

The J gene is TRBJ1-2, the V gene TRBV5-5; D gene uncertain. This receptor was taken from a man aged 65-85 years with non-small cell lung cancer. The specimen was lung tumor tissue. CDR3 DNA: TGTGCCAGCAACTTGGCGTCGGTGGTGTATGGCTATACCTTC. Translation: CASNLASVVYGYTF.